A selection of T cell receptor beta chains follows, all from one sample in a study of OX40 agonist ivuxolimab in advanced cancers. The method was immunoSEQ multiplex PCR; TCRdb's version includes in-frame clones alone and lacks a portion of them. The repertoire consists of 70,000 to 95,000 clones, with approximately 92% occurring once and the leading ten covering approximately 6.9%. This specimen was CD4+ or CD8+ T cells sorted from blood, taken in a trial of the OX40 agonist ivuxolimab. The receptors here all came from an adult with an advanced solid tumor such as melanoma, head and neck, liver or kidney cancer. CDR3s include the opening cysteine and the closing phenylalanine or tryptophan. The D gene is left open where the match is weak. The size field is filled for only some rows; it gives once, few, many or a size class.

size,length,J,D,V,CDR3,DNA
.,14,TRBJ2-7,TRBD2,TRBV27,CASSRGSVTYEQYF,TGTGCCAGCAGTCGCGGGAGTGTCACCTACGAGCAGTACTTC
.,11,TRBJ1-5,.,TRBV6-1,CASSMEQPQHF,TGTGCCAGCAGTATGGAACAGCCCCAGCATTTT
.,15,TRBJ1-5,.,TRBV2,CASSEWLGGDQPQHF,TGTGCCAGCAGTGAATGGCTGGGGGGGGATCAGCCCCAGCATTTT
.,18,TRBJ2-3,.,TRBV28,CASSSIILARGRTDTQYF,TGTGCCAGCAGTTCAATAATTTTAGCCCGGGGCCGCACAGATACGCAGTATTTT
.,13,TRBJ2-3,TRBD1,TRBV2,CASETGGTDTQYF,TGTGCCAGCGAGACAGGGGGCACAGATACGCAGTATTTT
.,15,TRBJ2-5,TRBD2,TRBV11-2,CASILGGGGQETQYF,TGTGCCAGCATATTGGGGGGGGGAGGCCAAGAGACCCAGTACTTC
.,13,TRBJ2-1,.,TRBV30,CAWSRTRNNEQFF,TGTGCCTGGAGCCGGACACGGAACAATGAGCAGTTCTTC
.,11,TRBJ1-5,.,TRBV20-1,CSAAASQPQHF,TGCAGTGCCGCGGCTAGTCAGCCCCAGCATTTT
.,13,TRBJ2-4,.,TRBV15,CATSTWDTNIQYF,TGTGCCACCAGCACCTGGGACACAAACATTCAGTACTTC
.,16,TRBJ2-3,.,TRBV4-1,CASSQGYQESTDTQYF,TGCGCCAGCAGCCAAGGATATCAGGAGAGCACAGATACGCAGTATTTT
.,15,TRBJ1-2,TRBD1,TRBV29-1,CSVSRSGGGYYGYTF,TGCAGCGTCTCTCGATCAGGGGGCGGCTACTATGGCTACACCTTC
.,16,TRBJ2-5,TRBD2,TRBV5-6,CASSLAPSGRLGTQYF,TGTGCCAGCAGCTTGGCCCCTAGCGGGAGGTTAGGGACCCAGTACTTC
.,14,TRBJ2-7,.,TRBV4-2,CASSLEGPSYEQYF,TGTGCCAGCAGTTTAGAGGGTCCCAGCTACGAGCAGTACTTC
.,17,TRBJ1-2,.,TRBV7-8,CASSLRGVGGFNYGYTF,TGTGCCAGCAGCTTACGGGGAGTAGGGGGTTTTAACTATGGCTACACCTTC
.,16,TRBJ2-5,.,TRBV11-1,CASSPPPGPSQETQYF,TGTGCCAGCAGCCCCCCCCCGGGACCCAGCCAAGAGACCCAGTACTTC
.,14,TRBJ2-7,.,TRBV19,CASSIGERMGEQYF,TGTGCCAGTAGTATCGGGGAGCGAATGGGAGAGCAGTACTTC
.,17,TRBJ1-5,.,TRBV5-6,CASHHRGSRFADQPQHF,TGTGCCAGCCACCATAGGGGTTCCCGATTTGCCGATCAGCCCCAGCATTTT
few,12,TRBJ1-1,.,TRBV29-1,CSVQTVNTEAFF,TGCAGCGTTCAGACAGTGAACACTGAAGCTTTCTTT
.,15,TRBJ1-5,.,TRBV28,CASSFSGRVGQPQHF,TGTGCCAGCAGTTTTTCGGGGCGCGTAGGTCAGCCCCAGCATTTT
.,17,TRBJ2-2,TRBD2,TRBV7-6,CASSGRGAGVETGELFF,TGTGCCAGCAGCGGCAGAGGGGCGGGAGTGGAAACCGGGGAGCTGTTTTTT
once,14,TRBJ2-7,TRBD2,TRBV11-2,CASSSKTSPYEQYF,TGTGCCAGCAGCTCAAAGACTAGCCCCTACGAGCAGTACTTC
.,15,TRBJ2-5,.,TRBV10-3,CAISESSQRQETQYF,TGTGCCATCAGTGAGTCGTCACAGAGGCAAGAGACCCAGTACTTC
.,20,TRBJ2-3,TRBD2,TRBV4-1,CASSQDLLAGGMGSSDTQYF,TGCGCCAGCAGCCAAGATTTACTAGCGGGAGGCATGGGTTCTTCAGATACGCAGTATTTT
.,13,TRBJ2-5,TRBD1,TRBV19,CAVGQGAIETQYF,TGTGCCGTGGGACAGGGGGCAATAGAGACCCAGTACTTC
.,12,TRBJ1-3,.,TRBV7-2,CASGFRGNTIYF,TGTGCCAGCGGGTTTCGGGGAAACACCATATATTTT
.,14,TRBJ2-3,TRBD1,TRBV11-2,CASSIDRGTDTQYF,TGTGCCAGCAGCATCGACAGGGGGACAGATACGCAGTATTTT
once,13,TRBJ2-5,.,TRBV11-1,CASLGPEGETQYF,TGTGCCAGCCTGGGCCCGGAGGGAGAGACCCAGTACTTC
.,13,TRBJ1-1,TRBD1,TRBV29-1,CSTRQGQNTEAFF,TGCAGCACCCGACAGGGGCAGAACACTGAAGCTTTCTTT
.,16,TRBJ2-4,.,TRBV29-1,CSVTQLGGLAKNIQYF,TGCAGCGTTACTCAACTAGGCGGGTTAGCCAAAAACATTCAGTACTTC
.,16,TRBJ2-5,TRBD2,TRBV30,CAWSVKGGGSWETQYF,TGTGCCTGGAGTGTAAAAGGAGGCGGGAGTTGGGAGACCCAGTACTTC
.,16,TRBJ1-5,TRBD1,TRBV19,CASSTLGQGNNQPQHF,TGTGCCAGTAGTACTTTGGGACAGGGGAACAATCAGCCCCAGCATTTT
.,14,TRBJ2-3,TRBD2,TRBV9,CASSETREGWAQYF,TGTGCCAGCAGCGAGACCCGGGAGGGGTGGGCGCAGTATTTT
.,16,TRBJ1-5,TRBD1,TRBV19,CASSMGQLGRNQPQHF,TGTGCCAGTAGTATGGGACAGTTGGGAAGGAATCAGCCCCAGCATTTT
.,17,TRBJ2-7,.,TRBV30,CAWSAPFGAGDSYEQYF,TGTGCCTGGAGTGCTCCCTTTGGGGCAGGGGATTCCTACGAGCAGTACTTC
.,15,TRBJ2-1,TRBD2,TRBV7-2,CASSLASGTYNEQFF,TGTGCCAGCAGCTTGGCCAGCGGGACGTACAATGAGCAGTTCTTC
once,15,TRBJ2-3,.,TRBV4-1,CASSDILAFTDTQYF,TGCGCCAGCAGCGACATACTAGCCTTCACAGATACGCAGTATTTT
.,10,TRBJ1-2,.,TRBV29-1,CSVDSYGYTF,TGCAGCGTGGACAGCTATGGCTACACCTTC
.,12,TRBJ2-7,.,TRBV6-5,CASSYRRGEQYF,TGTGCCAGCAGTTACCGACGAGGGGAGCAGTACTTC
.,13,TRBJ1-1,.,TRBV11-2,CASSLAGATEAFF,TGTGCCAGCAGCTTAGCAGGGGCTACTGAAGCTTTCTTT